Presented here are 28 T cell receptor beta chains from one specimen sequenced in a study of blood T cell repertoires in COVID-19. Method: immunoSEQ multiplex PCR; TCRdb's copy keeps in-frame clones and lacks some. This table has over 85,000 clones, 85% to 90% appearing once. Sequencing input: peripheral blood. The receptors were sampled from an elderly woman with active COVID-19.

The rearrangement links TRBV7-3 to TRBJ2-3, with 7 bases fitting TRBD2. This CDR3 has 13 amino acids. With 2 bases clipped from V and 7 bases from J, the junction kept 3 bases outside the gene matches. Germline V CDR1 and CDR2: SGHTA, FQGTGA. The CDR3 bases are TGTGCCAGCAGCTTATTGCGGGAGAATACGCAGTATTTT. It is translated as CASSLLRENTQYF.

DNA of the CDR3: TGTGCCATCCTGGAGAACCTGGCAACTGAAGCTTTCTTT. Protein: CAILENLATEAFF. The gene calls are TRBV10-3 and TRBJ1-1, with D unresolved. Deletions cut 8 bases from V and 5 bases from J, with 15 bases between. The CDR3 extends over 13 amino acids. CDR1 and CDR2 (germline): ENHRY, SYGVKD.

J is TRBJ1-1 and V is TRBV5-4; 7 nucleotides match TRBD1. Germline values: CDR1 SGHNT, CDR2 YYREEE (reference sequence). The CDR3 consists of 14 residues. V lost 4 bases and J lost 1; bases outside the gene matches: 4. The CDR3 loop reads CASSEGQTNTEAFF. Written as DNA, the CDR3 is TGTGCCAGCAGCGAGGGACAGACGAACACTGAAGCTTTCTTT.

The gene calls are TRBV5-4 and TRBJ2-1; possible D gene TRBD1, 8 bases. Germline V lookup: CDR1 SGHNT, CDR2 YYREEE (reference sequence). The CDR3 contains 14 residues. V gave up 3 bases and J gave up 8 bases, with 15 bases separating them. DNA of the CDR3: TGTGCCAGCAGCTGGACCACAGGGGGGGATGAGCAGTTCTTC. It codes for CASSWTTGGDEQFF.

The chain is built from TRBV2 and TRBJ2-5, with D possibly matching TRBD1 (6 bases). This CDR3 is 12 amino acids long. Per germline, CDR1 SNHLY and CDR2 FYNNEI. Between the trimmed V and J ends, which lost 6 bases and 10 bases, there was a span of 15 bases. DNA for the CDR3: TGTGCCAGCAGGTCCCGGACAGTAAACCAGTACTTC. This translates into CASRSRTVNQYF.

V is TRBV5-4 and J is TRBJ2-7; the match to TRBD1 covers 7 bases. The V and J ends lost 2 bases and 3 bases, in that order; junction bases with no gene match: 5. The length of the CDR3 is 14 residues. Germline values: CDR1 SGHNT, CDR2 YYREEE (reference sequence). CDR3 residues: CASSLPGQLYEQYF. In nucleotides, the CDR3 is TGTGCCAGCAGCTTACCGGGACAGCTCTACGAGCAGTACTTC.

This chain links TRBV5-4 with TRBJ2-7; 7 bases agree with TRBD2. CDR1 is SGHNT, CDR2 YYREEE, per germline (reference sequence). This CDR3 contains 15 residues. V lost 4 bases and J lost 2; bases outside the gene matches: 9. CDR3 nucleotides: TGTGCCAGCAGCGCCCCGGGAGGCAGGGCCTACGAGCAGTACTTC. It specifies CASSAPGGRAYEQYF.

CDR3 region: CASSPALRGTTEAFF. The CDR3 nucleotides read TGTGCCAGCAGTCCCGCTCTAAGGGGGACCACTGAAGCTTTCTTT. The chain links TRBV7-2 to TRBJ1-1; a weak D match, TRBD1 (6 bases). The V end was cut by 6 bases, the J end by 4 bases, with 18 bases between. Germline V gene data show CDR1 as SGHTA and CDR2 as FQGNSA. The CDR3 totals 15 residues.

V gene TRBV4-2 combines with J gene TRBJ2-1, with TRBD1 matching 11 bases. Trimming at V came to 3 bases and at J to 9 bases, leaving 4 bases not matched to a gene. This CDR3 is 14 amino acids long. Germline values: CDR1 LGHNA, CDR2 YNFKEQ. The CDR3 DNA reads as TGTGCCAGCAGCCAGGACAGGGGGCTAATTGAGCAGTTCTTC. Translating gives CASSQDRGLIEQFF.

The chain has TRBV19 and TRBJ1-1; D gene unclear. V was pared by 5 bases and J by 7 bases, with 11 bases between. This CDR3 has 12 residues. From germline, CDR1 is LNHDA and CDR2 SQIVND (reference sequence). Here the CDR3 DNA reads TGTGCCAGTAGTTACCCTACGAGTGAAGCTTTCTTT. Translation: CASSYPTSEAFF.

The chain combines TRBV5-4 with TRBJ2-7; TRBD2 agrees at 9 bases. The CDR3 extends over 15 amino acids. The germline V gene encodes CDR1 SGHNT and CDR2 YYREEE (reference sequence). Germline trimming cut 4 bases from V and 5 bases from J; bases unmatched to any gene: 10. The CDR3 DNA sequence: TGTGCCAGCAGCCACTCCGGGACTAGCAGGCACGAGCAGTACTTC. It codes for CASSHSGTSRHEQYF.

The V and J genes are TRBV27 and TRBJ2-1, with 9 bases lining up with TRBD2. Trimming took 4 bases from V and 4 from J; bases not matched to a gene: 5. Germline CDR1 reads MNHEY; CDR2 reads SMNVEV (reference sequence). The CDR3 extends over 15 amino acids. CDR3 sequence reads: CASSSLAGSYNEQFF. The CDR3 DNA sequence: TGTGCCAGCAGTTCCCTAGCGGGATCTTACAATGAGCAGTTCTTC.

This clone was counted a single time. The chain joins TRBV18 to TRBJ2-5, with 7 nucleotides matching TRBD1. The CDR3 runs to 13 residues. CDR1 and CDR2 (germline): KGHSH, LQKENI. The junction had 3 bases not matched to a gene; V was cut back by 5 bases and J by 3 bases. The CDR3 DNA sequence: TGTGCCAGCTCATCCGGGACAGAAGAGACCCAGTACTTC. Encoded protein: CASSSGTEETQYF.

The rearrangement uses TRBV27 and TRBJ2-7; weak D call: TRBD1 (6 bases). Germline CDR1 is MNHEY and CDR2 is SMNVEV (reference sequence). CDR3 length: 12 residues. Trimming cost V 7 bases and J 2 bases, with 9 bases left between them. The CDR3 bases are TGTGCCAGCACAGGGGCTACCTACGAGCAGTACTTC. Its translation: CASTGATYEQYF.

CDR3 region: CASSARDQETQYF. For the CDR3, the DNA is TGTGCCAGCTCAGCTCGGGATCAAGAGACCCAGTACTTC. The chain recombines TRBV18 with TRBJ2-5, with D tentatively TRBD2 (5 bases). The V gene lost 5 bases and the J gene lost 2 bases, with 9 bases spanning the gap. Germline assignment: CDR1 KGHSH and CDR2 LQKENI. This CDR3 has 13 residues. The full variable domain, in which reference TRBV18 and TRBJ2-5 provide the parts outside the CDR3, is NAGVMQNPRHLVRRRGQEARLRCSPMKGHSHVYWYRQLPEEGLKFMVYLQKENIIDESGMPKERFSAEFPKEGPSILRIQQVVRGDSAAYFCASSARDQETQYFGPGTRLLVL.

J is TRBJ2-5 and V is TRBV7-2, with no clear D. Trimming took off 0 bases at V and 2 bases at J, with 7 bases between the two ends. The length of the CDR3 is 14 residues. CDR1 is SGHTA, CDR2 FQGNSA, per germline. The CDR3 DNA is TGTGCCAGCAGCTTAGCGGGCAGACAAGAGACCCAGTACTTC. The encoded protein is CASSLAGRQETQYF. Complete variable domain (other parts from reference TRBV7-2 and TRBJ2-5): GAGVSQSPSNKVTEKGKDVELRCDPISGHTALYWYRQSLGQGLEFLIYFQGNSAPDKSGLPSDRFSAERTGGSVSTLTIQRTQQEDSAVYLCASSLAGRQETQYFGPGTRLLVL.

The chain couples TRBV7-9 to TRBJ2-3; maybe TRBD2 (6 bases). Germline assignment: CDR1 SEHNR and CDR2 FQNEAQ (reference sequence). There are 13 residues in the CDR3. The germline V and J ends were trimmed by 7 bases and 6 bases, with 14 bases remaining between them. The CDR3: CASTVVGSDTQYF. Written as DNA, the CDR3 is TGTGCCAGCACCGTTGTCGGGAGTGATACGCAGTATTTT.

Comment on this clone: Compared with germline, one end of the junction differs, possibly owing to a read error. CDR3 sequence: CTSSDPRGLAASSGELFF. The CDR3 nucleotides read TGTACCAGTAGCGATCCAAGGGGACTAGCGGCCAGTAGCGGGGAGCTGTTTTTT. The chain links TRBV19 to TRBJ2-2; 11 nucleotides agree with TRBD2. The CDR3 spans 18 residues. Germline V CDR1 and CDR2: LNHDA, SQIVND (reference sequence).

This CDR3 is CASSQGLAASYNEQFF. DNA of the CDR3: TGTGCCAGCTCACAGGGACTAGCGGCCTCCTACAATGAGCAGTTCTTC. The genes are TRBV18 and TRBJ2-1; 11 nucleotides align to TRBD2. Germline V gene lookup returns CDR1 KGHSH and CDR2 LQKENI. With 4 bases clipped from V and 0 bases from J, the junction kept 2 bases outside the gene matches. This CDR3 contains 16 residues. The full variable domain, rest sourced from reference TRBV18 and TRBJ2-1, is NAGVMQNPRHLVRRRGQEARLRCSPMKGHSHVYWYRQLPEEGLKFMVYLQKENIIDESGMPKERFSAEFPKEGPSILRIQQVVRGDSAAYFCASSQGLAASYNEQFFGPGTRLTVL.

This chain connects TRBV11-2 to TRBJ2-2; no clear D gene. The CDR3 is made up of 16 amino acids. V lost 1 base and J lost 0, with 9 bases in between. Germline lookup yields CDR1 SGHAT and CDR2 FQNNGV. CDR3 nucleotides: TGTGCCAGCAGCTTAGGGGCCCTTTCGAACACCGGGGAGCTGTTTTTT. It translates to CASSLGALSNTGELFF.

This rearrangement joins TRBV2 to TRBJ2-2; 8 bases align to TRBD1. Germline V CDR1 and CDR2: SNHLY, FYNNEI. Germline trimming cut 6 bases from V and 6 bases from J; bases unmatched to any gene: 3. The CDR3 has 13 amino acids. The CDR3: CASRGQGAGELFF. For the CDR3, the DNA is TGTGCCAGCAGAGGACAGGGCGCCGGGGAGCTGTTTTTT.

This sequence joins TRBV7-2 and TRBJ2-3, with a possible D match to TRBD2 (7 bases). The CDR3 length is 15 residues. Trimming took 8 bases from V and 0 from J, leaving 15 bases between them. In germline, CDR1 is SGHTA, CDR2 FQGNSA. In DNA, the CDR3 is TGTGCCAGCGCGAGGGGGGGGGCTAGCACAGATACGCAGTATTTT. Residues: CASARGGASTDTQYF.

The rearrangement links TRBV5-4 to TRBJ1-1; 9 bases map to TRBD1. Germline trimming cut 6 bases from V and 5 bases from J; bases unmatched to any gene: 5. Germline-derived CDR1 and CDR2 are SGHNT and YYREEE (reference sequence). The CDR3 is 13 residues long. CDR3 nucleotide sequence: TGTGCCAGCACCCGGGACAGGGCTACTGAAGCTTTCTTT. Translation gives CASTRDRATEAFF.

CDR3 region: CASSDRGTEAFF. CDR3 in DNA: TGTGCCAGCAGCGACAGGGGAACTGAAGCTTTCTTT. The chain carries TRBV6-6 and TRBJ1-1; TRBD1 matches at 8 bases. This CDR3 has 12 residues. Germline trimming cut 6 bases from V and 5 bases from J; bases unmatched to any gene: 2. The germline V gene has CDR1 MNHNY and CDR2 SVGAGI (reference sequence).

This clone was counted between two and nine times. The chain links TRBV7-6 to TRBJ1-3; D remains ambiguous. Germline loops: CDR1 SGHVS, CDR2 FNYEAQ. This CDR3 region has 15 residues. V was shortened by 5 bases and J by 0 bases, with 11 bases between the two germline ends. The CDR3 region is CASSPSAISGNTIYF. In DNA form, the CDR3 reads TGTGCCAGCAGCCCGAGCGCTATCTCTGGAAACACCATATATTTT.

J is TRBJ2-1 and V is TRBV27, with TRBD2 matching 11 bases. The CDR3 length is 17 residues. CDR1 MNHEY and CDR2 SMNVEV come from the germline V gene (reference sequence). Trimming at V came to 7 bases and at J to 0 bases, leaving 8 bases not matched to a gene. This CDR3 reads CASIRTSGLSSYNEQFF. Here the CDR3 DNA reads TGTGCCAGCATCAGGACTAGCGGGCTTAGCTCCTACAATGAGCAGTTCTTC.

The genes are TRBV6-5 and TRBJ2-3, with D maybe TRBD1 (6 bases). V shed 2 bases and J shed 6 bases, with 15 bases lying between them. The CDR3 has 15 amino acids. CDR1 and CDR2 from the germline V gene are MNHEY and SVGAGI. The CDR3, as DNA: TGTGCCAGCAGTTACGGGAGACTTAGGGGGGATACGCAGTATTTT. This translates into CASSYGRLRGDTQYF.

The gene calls are TRBV5-6 and TRBJ2-7; 9 positions agree with TRBD2. Germline V gene data show CDR1 as SGHDT and CDR2 as YYEEEE. V lost 0 bases and J lost 6; bases outside the gene matches: 10. The CDR3 has 16 residues. DNA of the CDR3: TGTGCCAGCAGCTTGGTTCTTGTAGCGGGGGCCGGCGAGCAGTACTTC. As protein: CASSLVLVAGAGEQYF.